Listed here are 18 T cell receptor beta chains from one sample, sequenced in a study of glioma-infiltrating T cells after dendritic cell vaccination. As for time point: after dendritic cell vaccination, including at tumor progression/relapse. Only in-frame clones appear in the TCRdb table, and some are missing; sequencing was by immunoSEQ multiplex PCR. The sample shows fewer than 30,000 clones, about 90% of them seen only once. The sequences come from blood, collected after dendritic cell vaccination. These receptors were obtained from a human donor with glioblastoma.

The rearrangement links TRBV7-9 to TRBJ1-1; 8 bases are a match to TRBD1. After removal of 1 base from V and 4 bases from J, the junction contained 2 bases not matched to a gene. Per germline, CDR1 SEHNR and CDR2 FQNEAQ (reference sequence). The CDR3 has 14 residues. CDR3: CASSLDRGSTEAFF. CDR3 DNA: TGTGCCAGCAGCTTAGACAGGGGGTCCACTGAAGCTTTCTTT. Together with reference TRBV7-9 and TRBJ1-1, the CDR3 gives the full variable domain: DTGVSQNPRHKITKRGQNVTFRCDPISEHNRLYWYRQTLGQGPEFLTYFQNEAQLEKSRLLSDRFSAERPKGSFSTLEIQRTEQGDSAMYLCASSLDRGSTEAFFGQGTRLTVV.

V and J are TRBV5-8 and TRBJ2-7; 7 nucleotides line up with TRBD2. The CDR3 runs 19 residues. CDR1 is SGHTS, CDR2 YDEGEE, per germline. V lost 0 bases, J lost 0 bases, and 15 bases stayed unmatched. CDR3 amino acids: CASSLAWGPQGGSSYEQYF. The CDR3 nucleotides read TGTGCCAGCAGCTTGGCCTGGGGACCCCAAGGCGGGAGCTCCTACGAGCAGTACTTC.

Only one count was recorded for this clone. This chain uses TRBV10-2 with TRBJ1-6, with 8 bases identical to TRBD1. The J segment lost 10 bases and the V segment lost 1 base, leaving 15 bases of the junction unmatched. The germline gives CDR1 WSHSY, CDR2 SAAADI. There are 18 residues in the CDR3. CDR3 protein: CASSELADRDSPASPLHF. For the CDR3, the DNA is TGCGCCAGCAGTGAGTTGGCGGACAGGGATTCCCCGGCCTCACCCCTCCACTTT.

V gene TRBV5-4 combines with J gene TRBJ1-2; TRBD1 matches 7 bases. V dropped 1 base and J dropped 7; count of bases not matched to a gene: 10. The CDR3 totals 15 residues. Germline-derived CDR1 and CDR2 are SGHNT and YYREEE (reference sequence). The CDR3 DNA reads as TGTGCCAGCAGCTTGCTCTCCCAGGGGGACCCTGGCTACACCTTC. Its translation: CASSLLSQGDPGYTF.

V is TRBV7-2 and J is TRBJ2-5; tentative D call: TRBD2 (5 bases). Trimming took off 6 bases at V and 5 bases at J, with 19 bases between the two ends. This CDR3 is built from 15 residues. Germline V CDR1 and CDR2: SGHTA, FQGNSA. CDR3 region: CASRYSLSSGETQYF. CDR3 coding DNA: TGTGCCAGCAGGTATAGCCTCTCATCGGGGGAGACCCAGTACTTC.

This chain joins TRBV6-5 and TRBJ2-2; 9 bases agree with TRBD2. Germline lookup yields CDR1 MNHEY and CDR2 SVGAGI. Losses at the gene ends were 3 bases for V and 5 bases for J; bases not matched to a gene: 7. This CDR3 has 16 amino acids. In DNA, the CDR3 is TGTGCCAGCAGTTATCGCGGGGGGGCAAAAACCGGGGAGCTGTTTTTT. Translation gives CASSYRGGAKTGELFF.

The rearrangement links TRBV20-1 to TRBJ1-6; no firm D call. Trimming left V 3 bases short and J 14 bases short, with 11 bases between. The CDR3 extends over 11 amino acids. Germline V gene data show CDR1 as DFQATT and CDR2 as SNEGSKA (reference sequence). The CDR3 coding sequence is TGCAGTGCTAGTGGTGGAGCGTCCCTCCACTTT. Protein product: CSASGGASLHF.

The chain has TRBV21-1 and TRBJ1-1; the tabulated D call, TRBD1, remains unverified against the DNA. TRBV21-1 is labeled a pseudogene. The length of the CDR3 is 18 residues. In DNA form, the CDR3 reads TGTGCCAGCAGCAAAGCCTCCATACAGGGGGCGAGGGGCACTGAAGCTTTCTTT. It specifies CASSKASIQGARGTEAFF.

As for this clone: The junction and the germline gene differ at one end; a read error may be behind it. V gene TRBV7-7 combines with J gene TRBJ2-3, with D perhaps being TRBD1 or TRBD2 (6 bases each). This CDR3 contains 14 residues. Germline V gives CDR1 SSHAT, CDR2 FNYEAQ (reference sequence). CDR3 residues: CASSLGGRADTQYF. CDR3 nucleotide sequence: TGTGCTAGCAGCTTAGGGGGGCGTGCAGATACGCAGTATTTT.

CDR3 amino acids: CASSFSPTSVLNTQYF. The CDR3 region has the DNA TGTGCCAGCAGCTTCAGTCCGACTAGCGTTCTAAATACGCAGTATTTT. The chain employs TRBV5-6 and TRBJ2-3, with 8 bases fitting TRBD2. With 2 bases clipped from V and 7 bases from J, the junction kept 12 bases outside the gene matches. CDR1 is SGHDT and CDR2 is YYEEEE in the germline V gene. The CDR3 consists of 16 residues. The full variable domain, rest sourced from reference TRBV5-6 and TRBJ2-3, is DAGVTQSPTHLIKTRGQQVTLRCSPKSGHDTVSWYQQALGQGPQFIFQYYEEEERQRGNFPDRFSGHQFPNYSSELNVNALLLGDSALYLCASSFSPTSVLNTQYFGPGTRLTVL.

The genes are TRBV5-1 and TRBJ2-7; 7 nucleotides line up with TRBD2. The CDR3 covers 15 residues. Germline V gene lookup returns CDR1 SGHRS and CDR2 YFSETQ. V shed 0 bases and J 2 bases; nucleotides not matched to a gene: 5. The CDR3 here is CASSLGGGGTYEQYF. Here the CDR3 DNA reads TGCGCCAGCAGCTTGGGTGGGGGGGGGACCTACGAGCAGTACTTC.

This clone appeared a single time. J is TRBJ2-5 and V is TRBV2; 7 bases agree with TRBD2. CDR3 size: 13 residues. Trimming at V came to 6 bases and at J to 4 bases, leaving 5 bases not matched to a gene. CDR1 is SNHLY and CDR2 is FYNNEI in the germline V gene. CDR3 sequence: CASSPGGGETQYF. Written as DNA, the CDR3 is TGTGCCAGCAGCCCTGGGGGGGGAGAGACCCAGTACTTC.

V gene TRBV6-6 combines with J gene TRBJ1-2, with TRBD1 matching over 9 bases. The CDR3 runs 13 residues. V lost 6 bases and J lost 8; bases outside the gene matches: 7. Germline V gives CDR1 MNHNY, CDR2 SVGAGI (reference sequence). The DNA for the CDR3 is TGTGCCAGCAGATCGGGACAGGGCGGGGGCTACACCTTC. It encodes CASRSGQGGGYTF.

The CDR3 DNA reads as TGTGCCAGCAGCTTAGGACAGAACTATGGCTACACCTTC. It yields the protein CASSLGQNYGYTF. The chain has TRBV7-9 and TRBJ1-2, with D possibly matching TRBD1 (5 bases). The V and J ends lost 1 base and 2 bases respectively, with 5 bases between them. The germline gives CDR1 SEHNR, CDR2 FQNEAQ (reference sequence). The CDR3 has 13 amino acids. The variable domain in full, with the rest retrieved from reference TRBV7-9 and TRBJ1-2, is DTGVSQNPRHKITKRGQNVTFRCDPISEHNRLYWYRQTLGQGPEFLTYFQNEAQLEKSRLLSDRFSAERPKGSFSTLEIQRTEQGDSAMYLCASSLGQNYGYTFGSGTRLTVV.

The chain joins TRBV30 to TRBJ1-1; TRBD1 matches at 9 bases. Per germline, CDR1 GTSNPN and CDR2 SVGIG (reference sequence). V was clipped by 4 bases and J by 0 bases; unmatched bases: 15. The CDR3 is 18 residues long. The CDR3 coding sequence is TGTGCCTGGAAGGAGGACAGGGGATTCCAAGTTATGAACACTGAAGCTTTCTTT. Translating it yields CAWKEDRGFQVMNTEAFF.

Details on this clone: Other DNA sequences within the sample encode an identical CDR3. The chain joins TRBV5-1 to TRBJ1-6, with D unresolved. The ends were cut back, 0 bases at V and 5 bases at J, with 6 bases in the middle. Germline loops: CDR1 SGHRS, CDR2 YFSETQ. The CDR3 is 14 residues long. CDR3 sequence reads: CASSLAGDNSPLHF. DNA for the CDR3: TGCGCCAGCAGCTTGGCCGGGGATAATTCACCCCTCCACTTT.

V gene TRBV5-1 combines with J gene TRBJ2-1; 11 positions match TRBD2. The J segment lost 6 bases and the V segment lost 2 bases, leaving 7 bases of the junction unmatched. This CDR3 comprises 16 residues. The germline V gene has CDR1 SGHRS and CDR2 YFSETQ. The CDR3 nucleotides are TGCGCCAGCAGCTTCTCCCTAGCGGGGGGTACCAATGAGCAGTTCTTC. Its protein is CASSFSLAGGTNEQFF.

This rearrangement joins TRBV19 to TRBJ1-5; D gene unclear. Trimming cost V 5 bases and J 2 bases, with 13 bases left between them. This CDR3 is built from 15 residues. Germline CDR1 reads LNHDA; CDR2 reads SQIVND (reference sequence). The CDR3 protein is CASSGGMFGNQPQHF. The CDR3, as DNA: TGTGCCAGTAGTGGAGGGATGTTTGGCAATCAGCCCCAGCATTTT.